This T cell receptor beta chain appears in the sequencing data of a study of regulatory T cells in long-lasting Graves disease. Germline V CDR1 and CDR2: SGDLS, YYNGEE. With 0 bases removed from V and 8 bases from J, the gap between germline ends came to 15 bases. CDR3 length: 15 amino acids. In regard to this clonotype: The antigen is not known.

General study findings and limits: TCR diversity was lower in persistent Graves' patients (versus newly diagnosed ones). Persistent disease preferred TRBV28, TRBJ1-2 and TRBJ2-5; new disease, TRBV20-1 and TRBJ2-1. It is possible that accuracy was reduced by the small size of the sample.

Described time point: persistent/refractory GD, antithyroid drugs over 5 years with positive TRAb. Construction of the TCR library relied on RNA isolated from PBMCs. Investigators prepared the TCR beta libraries by applying iRepertoire HTBI primers and Arm-PCR of CDR3 regions. TCRdb fed the multiplex PCR reads into MiXCR, producing one record per CDR3 protein. This table has hundreds of thousands of distinct CDR3 sequences, around 21% appearing once. This specimen was peripheral blood mononuclear cells (PBMCs), taken when the disease was refractory, from a patient treated with antithyroid drugs. This receptor was obtained from a female donor with Graves disease. The rearrangement uses TRBV9 and TRBJ2-1; D is perhaps TRBD1 or TRBD2 (5 bases each). This CDR3 is CASSVDGTTRDEQFF. In nucleotides, the CDR3 is TGTGCCAGCAGCGTAGATGGGACGACCCGTGATGAGCAGTTCTTC.